A single sample is the source of the 9 T cell receptor beta chains below, sequenced in a study of T cell therapy after organ transplantation. Using immunoSEQ multiplex PCR, the repertoire was profiled, and TCRdb retains in-frame clones only, with some absent. The sample comprises a few thousand clones, roughly 66% of which are singletons, and 35% to 40% rests with the top ten. Time point given: 20-29 weeks after completion of therapy. These receptors' antigens are unknown. This specimen consisted of CD8+ T cells from blood, obtained after autologous CMV-specific T cell therapy. These receptors were collected from a human patient who had received a solid organ transplant and had CMV disease. Some T cells may have originated in the graft donor.

This clone was seen only a few times. The chain couples TRBV7-9 to TRBJ2-5, with D maybe TRBD2 (6 bases). Trimming pared 5 bases from V and 2 bases from J, leaving 12 bases between. Germline lookup yields CDR1 SEHNR and CDR2 FQNEAQ (reference sequence). The CDR3 extends over 14 amino acids. CDR3 residues: CASSIRGSQETQYF. CDR3 sequence (DNA): TGTGCCAGCAGCATCCGGGGGTCACAAGAGACCCAGTACTTC.

The chain recombines TRBV6-5 with TRBJ1-1, with D unresolved. There are 13 residues in the CDR3. V gave up 7 bases and J gave up 1 base, with 10 bases separating them. CDR1 is MNHEY and CDR2 is SVGAGI in the germline V gene. The CDR3 region is CASTENPNTEAFF. The DNA of the CDR3 is TGTGCCAGCACTGAAAACCCGAACACTGAAGCTTTCTTT.

CDR3 sequence (DNA): TGTGCCAGCAGCTTATACGCTGAAGCTTTCTTT. Protein: CASSLYAEAFF. The chain links TRBV11-2 to TRBJ1-1; no reliable D call. CDR1 is SGHAT, CDR2 FQNNGV, per germline. The CDR3 is 11 residues long. With 2 bases removed from V and 6 bases from J, the gap between germline ends came to 4 bases.

CDR3 DNA: TGTGCCTGGAGTGTGGTCGGCAAACGCGCTGAAGCTTTCTTT. Translated: CAWSVVGKRAEAFF. The J gene is TRBJ1-1, the V gene TRBV30; D gene ambiguous. The germline V and J ends were trimmed by 0 bases and 6 bases, with 14 bases remaining between them. The CDR3 sequence is 14 residues long. The germline CDR1 and CDR2 sequences are GTSNPN and SVGIG (reference sequence).

This rearrangement joins TRBV7-7 to TRBJ2-1, with TRBD2 identical over 11 bases. The V and J ends lost 0 bases and 6 bases, in that order; junction bases with no gene match: 10. Germline V CDR1 and CDR2: SSHAT, FNYEAQ (reference sequence). This CDR3 spans 18 amino acids. The CDR3 nucleotides are TGTGCCAGCAGCTTAGCGTTTACTAGCGGGAGTGGAATCAATGAGCAGTTCTTC. Residues: CASSLAFTSGSGINEQFF.

The chain employs TRBV4-1 and TRBJ2-5; D possibly corresponds to TRBD2 (6 bases). The CDR3 sequence is 14 residues long. CDR1 is MGHRA, CDR2 YSYEKL, per germline. Trimming took 0 bases from V and 5 from J, leaving 10 bases between them. CDR3 sequence reads: CASSQEGLRETQYF. The CDR3 nucleotides read TGCGCCAGCAGCCAAGAGGGACTTCGGGAGACCCAGTACTTC.

This clone appeared a few times. This chain joins TRBV7-2 and TRBJ2-1; no definite D call. V was cut by 1 base and J by 2 bases, with 3 bases left in between. The germline gives CDR1 SGHTA, CDR2 FQGNSA. CDR3 size: 13 residues. The CDR3 sequence is CASSLGAYNEQFF. As DNA, the CDR3 is TGTGCCAGCAGCTTAGGGGCCTACAATGAGCAGTTCTTC.

This clone is medium-sized. V usage is TRBV27 and J usage is TRBJ1-1, with 12 positions matching TRBD1. V was clipped by 5 bases and J by 4 bases; unmatched bases: 17. Germline assignment: CDR1 MNHEY and CDR2 SMNVEV (reference sequence). This CDR3 spans 19 amino acids. Here the CDR3 DNA reads TGTGCCAGCAGTCCCCTATTCGGGGGGACAGGGGGCTTTACCACTGAAGCTTTCTTT. Translation gives CASSPLFGGTGGFTTEAFF.

This chain joins TRBV6-5 and TRBJ2-7; 7 nucleotides match TRBD2. Losses at the gene ends were 6 bases for V and 0 bases for J; bases not matched to a gene: 8. This CDR3 is 15 amino acids long. Germline-derived CDR1 and CDR2 are MNHEY and SVGAGI. CDR3 nucleotides: TGTGCCAGCAGACCTCTAGCGGTGAGCTCCTACGAGCAGTACTTC. Translating it yields CASRPLAVSSYEQYF.